Listed here is a single T cell receptor beta chain. The data are from a study of synovial regulatory T cells in juvenile arthritis. The repertoire was sequenced with immunoSEQ multiplex PCR; TCRdb's copy has only in-frame clones and lacks some. Its table lists 8,000 to 10,000 clones. From germline, CDR1 is SGHNT and CDR2 YYREEE (reference sequence). The CDR3 is made up of 15 amino acids. The DNA is not on file. Sequenced material: Treg cells from blood. Subset meaning: remaining (HLA-DR-negative) circulating blood Treg cells. This TCR was recovered from a donor younger than 30 with juvenile idiopathic arthritis. The J gene is TRBJ2-3, the V gene TRBV5-4; TCRdb calls TRBD2, which cannot be checked without DNA. CDR3 loop: CASSLGGSSTDTQYF.